Sequencing of this TCR beta chain was carried out in a study of T cells in Graves' hyperthyroidism and ophthalmopathy. Whole-study context: Staff took peripheral blood when the initial diagnosis was made, before any treatment began.

What was amplified from RNA transcripts were TCR beta CDR3 regions. Researchers ran a first-round RT-PCR on the TCR CDR3 using the HTBI primer set. MiXCR, applied by TCRdb to the multiplex PCR reads, yields one record per CDR3 protein. This table holds 250,000 or so distinct CDR3 sequences, roughly 15% found once. This clonotype came up many times. What it binds is not known. Pregnant or lactating patients were excluded, as were those with uncontrolled infection or other autoimmune disease. Predating any ophthalmopathy symptoms, the blood sample was taken at first hyperthyroidism diagnosis. General study results and limits: The model forecast ophthalmopathy, anticipating it by a median approximately 6 months before onset.

Germline CDR1 and CDR2: LNHDA and SQIVND (reference sequence). The V segment lost 7 bases and the J segment 0 bases; nucleotides outside the gene matches: 3. The CDR3 extends over 13 amino acids. The genes are TRBV19 and TRBJ2-7, with 7 bases identical to TRBD1. The source is a woman aged 40 to 55 with Graves' hyperthyroidism that later progressed to Graves' ophthalmopathy. The sequenced material came from blood. This CDR3 is CASKGQISYEQYF. CDR3 bases: TGTGCCAGTAAGGGACAGATCTCCTACGAGCAGTACTTC.